Here is one T cell receptor (beta chain) with its context. This specimen belongs to a study of control samples from healthy donors and cancer patients. The V gene lost 4 bases and the J gene lost 4 bases, with 12 bases spanning the gap. Germline-derived CDR1 and CDR2 are KGHDR and SFDVKD. The CDR3 consists of 14 residues. Method: immunoSEQ multiplex PCR; TCRdb's copy keeps in-frame clones and lacks some. The sample yields approximately 150,000 clones, 88% seen once. The chain couples TRBV24-1 to TRBJ2-5; a possible D gene is TRBD1 (6 bases). Sequencing was done on a sample of blood. The source is a man aged 18 to 29 in good health. CDR3: CATSELRGGETQYF. The CDR3 coding sequence is TGTGCCACCAGTGAACTCAGGGGCGGAGAGACCCAGTACTTC.